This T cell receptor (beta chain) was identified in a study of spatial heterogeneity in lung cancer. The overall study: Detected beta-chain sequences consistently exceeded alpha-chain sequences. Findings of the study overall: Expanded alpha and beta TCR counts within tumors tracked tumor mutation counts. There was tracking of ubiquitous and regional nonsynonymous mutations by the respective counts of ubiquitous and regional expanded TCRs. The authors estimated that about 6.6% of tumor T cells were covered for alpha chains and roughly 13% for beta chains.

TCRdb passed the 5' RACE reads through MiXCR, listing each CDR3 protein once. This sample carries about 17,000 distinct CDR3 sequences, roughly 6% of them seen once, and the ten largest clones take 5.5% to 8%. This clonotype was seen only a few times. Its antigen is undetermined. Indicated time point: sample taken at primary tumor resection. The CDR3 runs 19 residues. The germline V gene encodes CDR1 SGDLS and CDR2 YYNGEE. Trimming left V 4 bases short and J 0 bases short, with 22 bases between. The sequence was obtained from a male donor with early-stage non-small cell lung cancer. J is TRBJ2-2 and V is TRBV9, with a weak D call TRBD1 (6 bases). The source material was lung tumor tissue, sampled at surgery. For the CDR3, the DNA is TGTGCCAGCAGCACACAATACTCACAGGGATACACGAACACCGGGGAGCTGTTTTTT. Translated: CASSTQYSQGYTNTGELFF.